This record looks at one TCR beta chain sequence and its context. Clones were read by immunoSEQ multiplex PCR, and TCRdb kept only the in-frame ones, dropping some. The data contain approximately 58,000 clones, roughly 96% of them singletons. V was clipped by 0 bases and J by 2 bases; unmatched bases: 0. The CDR3 covers 15 residues. Germline V gene lookup returns CDR1 SGDLS and CDR2 YYNGEE. This specimen comes from a study of T cells after somatic rescue of genetic block. The sequencing sample was made of peripheral blood mononuclear cells (PBMCs). This TCR derives from a child under two years old. The chain employs TRBV9 and TRBJ2-1; 9 nucleotides agree with TRBD2. The chain's CDR3 is CASSVGTSAYNEQFF. As DNA, the CDR3 is TGTGCCAGCAGCGTAGGGACTAGCGCCTACAATGAGCAGTTCTTC.